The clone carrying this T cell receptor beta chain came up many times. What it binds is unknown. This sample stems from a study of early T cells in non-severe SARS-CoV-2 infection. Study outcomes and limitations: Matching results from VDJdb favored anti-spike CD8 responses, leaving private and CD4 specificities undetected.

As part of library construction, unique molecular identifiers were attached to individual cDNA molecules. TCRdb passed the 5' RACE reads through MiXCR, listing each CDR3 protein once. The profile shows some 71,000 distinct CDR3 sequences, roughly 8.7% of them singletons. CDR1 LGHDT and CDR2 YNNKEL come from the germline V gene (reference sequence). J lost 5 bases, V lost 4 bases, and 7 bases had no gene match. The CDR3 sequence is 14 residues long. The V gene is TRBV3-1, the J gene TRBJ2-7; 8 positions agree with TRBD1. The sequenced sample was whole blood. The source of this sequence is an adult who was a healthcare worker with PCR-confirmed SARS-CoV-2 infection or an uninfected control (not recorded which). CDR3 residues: CASSRTGRGNEQYF. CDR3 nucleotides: TGTGCCAGCAGCCGGACAGGGCGCGGGAACGAGCAGTACTTC.